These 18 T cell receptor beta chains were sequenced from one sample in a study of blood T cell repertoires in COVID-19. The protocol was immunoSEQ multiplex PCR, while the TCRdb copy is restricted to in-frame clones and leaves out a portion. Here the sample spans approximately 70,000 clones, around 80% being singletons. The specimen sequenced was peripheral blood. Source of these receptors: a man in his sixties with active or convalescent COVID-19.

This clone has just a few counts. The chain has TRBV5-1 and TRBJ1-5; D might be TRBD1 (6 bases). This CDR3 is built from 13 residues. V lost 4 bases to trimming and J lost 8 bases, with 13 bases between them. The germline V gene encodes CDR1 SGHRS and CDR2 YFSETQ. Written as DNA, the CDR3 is TGCGCCAGCAGCCCGAGGGGGGGCGAGCCCCAGCATTTT. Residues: CASSPRGGEPQHF. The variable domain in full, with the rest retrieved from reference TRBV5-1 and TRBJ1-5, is KAGVTQTPRYLIKTRGQQVTLSCSPISGHRSVSWYQQTPGQGLQFLFEYFSETQRNKGNFPGRFSGRQFSNSRSEMNVSTLELGDSALYLCASSPRGGEPQHFGDGTRLSIL.

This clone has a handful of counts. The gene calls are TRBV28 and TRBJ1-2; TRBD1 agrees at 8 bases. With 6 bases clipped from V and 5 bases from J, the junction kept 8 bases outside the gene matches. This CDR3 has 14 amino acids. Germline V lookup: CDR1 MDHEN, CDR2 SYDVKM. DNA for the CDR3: TGTGCCAGCAGCCAGGACAGGGCCCTTTATGGCTACACCTTC. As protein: CASSQDRALYGYTF.

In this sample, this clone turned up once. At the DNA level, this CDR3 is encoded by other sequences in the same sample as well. The CDR3 here is CASSLNQGTEAFF. CDR3 nucleotides: TGTGCCAGCAGCTTGAACCAGGGCACTGAAGCTTTCTTT. The chain uses TRBV5-4 and TRBJ1-1; TRBD1 might be the D (5 bases). This CDR3 is 13 amino acids long. V was pared by 1 base and J by 4 bases, with 8 bases between. Germline V gene lookup returns CDR1 SGHNT and CDR2 YYREEE (reference sequence).

Here the CDR3 DNA reads TGCAGCGTTGGTACAGGGGGCGAGGGGGGTTCCTACAATGAGCAGTTCTTC. It encodes CSVGTGGEGGSYNEQFF. This rearrangement joins TRBV29-1 to TRBJ2-1; 9 bases line up with TRBD1. CDR3 size: 17 residues. The J segment lost 1 base and the V segment lost 4 bases, leaving 11 bases of the junction unmatched. The germline V gene encodes CDR1 SQVTM and CDR2 ANQGSEA.

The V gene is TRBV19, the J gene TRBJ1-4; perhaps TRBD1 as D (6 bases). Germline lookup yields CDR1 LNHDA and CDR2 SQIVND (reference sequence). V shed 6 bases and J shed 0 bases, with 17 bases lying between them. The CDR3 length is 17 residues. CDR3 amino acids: CASSSPGTPSTNEKLFF. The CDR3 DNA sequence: TGTGCCAGTAGCAGTCCCGGGACACCTTCAACTAATGAAAAACTGTTTTTT.

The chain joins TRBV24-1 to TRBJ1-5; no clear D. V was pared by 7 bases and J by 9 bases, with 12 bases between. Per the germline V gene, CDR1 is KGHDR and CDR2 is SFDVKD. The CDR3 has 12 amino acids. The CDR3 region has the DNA TGTGCCACCAGCCATCCTTCGGGGCCCCAGCATTTT. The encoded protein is CATSHPSGPQHF.

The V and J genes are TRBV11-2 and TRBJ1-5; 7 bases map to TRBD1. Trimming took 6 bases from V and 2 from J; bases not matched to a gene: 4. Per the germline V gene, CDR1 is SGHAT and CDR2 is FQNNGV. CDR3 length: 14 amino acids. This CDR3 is CASSYTGGNQPQHF. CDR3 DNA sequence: TGTGCCAGCAGTTATACAGGGGGCAATCAGCCCCAGCATTTT.

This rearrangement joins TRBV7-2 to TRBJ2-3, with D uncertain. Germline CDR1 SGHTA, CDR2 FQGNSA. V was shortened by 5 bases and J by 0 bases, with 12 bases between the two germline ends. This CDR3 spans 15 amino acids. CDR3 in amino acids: CASSLRRASTDTQYF. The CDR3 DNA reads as TGTGCCAGCAGCCTGCGTAGAGCTAGCACAGATACGCAGTATTTT.

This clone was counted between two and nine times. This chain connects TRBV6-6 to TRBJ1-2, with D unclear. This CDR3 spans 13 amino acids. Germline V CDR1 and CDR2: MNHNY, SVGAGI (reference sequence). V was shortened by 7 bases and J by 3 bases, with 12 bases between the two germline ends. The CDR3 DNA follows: TGTGCCAGCACTACCCGGAGGGACTATGGCTACACCTTC. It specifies CASTTRRDYGYTF.

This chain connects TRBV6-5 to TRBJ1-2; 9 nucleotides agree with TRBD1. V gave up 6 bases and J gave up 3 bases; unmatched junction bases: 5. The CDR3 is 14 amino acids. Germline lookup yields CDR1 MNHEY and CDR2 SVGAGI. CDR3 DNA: TGTGCCAGCAGGGCGGGACAGGGCGACTATGGCTACACCTTC. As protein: CASRAGQGDYGYTF.

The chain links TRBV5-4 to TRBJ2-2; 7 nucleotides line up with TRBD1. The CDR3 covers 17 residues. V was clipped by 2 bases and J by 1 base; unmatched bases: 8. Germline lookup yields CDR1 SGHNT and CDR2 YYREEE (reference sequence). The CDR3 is CASSLTPGQRNTGELFF. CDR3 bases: TGTGCCAGCAGCTTAACACCGGGACAGAGGAACACCGGGGAGCTGTTTTTT.

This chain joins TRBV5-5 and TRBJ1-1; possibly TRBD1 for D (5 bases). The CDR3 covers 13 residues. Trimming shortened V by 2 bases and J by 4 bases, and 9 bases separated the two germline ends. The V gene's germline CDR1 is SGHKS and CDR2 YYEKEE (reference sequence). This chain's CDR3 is CASSFQGITEAFF. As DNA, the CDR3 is TGTGCCAGCAGCTTTCAGGGTATCACTGAAGCTTTCTTT.

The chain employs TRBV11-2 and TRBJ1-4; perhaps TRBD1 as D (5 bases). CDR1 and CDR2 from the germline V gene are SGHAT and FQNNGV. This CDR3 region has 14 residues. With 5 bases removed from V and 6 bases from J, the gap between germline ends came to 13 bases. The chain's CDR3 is CASSLPGEYEKLFF. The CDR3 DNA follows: TGTGCCAGCAGCCTCCCGGGGGAATATGAAAAACTGTTTTTT. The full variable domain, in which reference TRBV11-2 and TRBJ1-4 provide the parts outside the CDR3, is EAGVAQSPRYKIIEKRQSVAFWCNPISGHATLYWYQQILGQGPKLLIQFQNNGVVDDSQLPKDRFSAERLKGVDSTLKIQPAKLEDSAVYLCASSLPGEYEKLFFGSGTQLSVL.

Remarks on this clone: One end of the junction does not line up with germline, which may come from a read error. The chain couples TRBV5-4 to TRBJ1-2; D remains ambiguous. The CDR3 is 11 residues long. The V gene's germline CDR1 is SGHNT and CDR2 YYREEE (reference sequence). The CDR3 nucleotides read TGTGCCAGCAGCTTTAACAATGGCTACACCTTC. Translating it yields CASSFNNGYTF.

DNA of the CDR3: TGTGCCAGCAGCCGTGGCCCGTCCCGAGAGACCCAGTACTTC. It yields the protein CASSRGPSRETQYF. The chain couples TRBV6-5 to TRBJ2-5; D ambiguous. This CDR3 has 14 amino acids. V was shortened by 6 bases and J by 4 bases, with 15 bases between the two germline ends. Germline V gives CDR1 MNHEY, CDR2 SVGAGI.

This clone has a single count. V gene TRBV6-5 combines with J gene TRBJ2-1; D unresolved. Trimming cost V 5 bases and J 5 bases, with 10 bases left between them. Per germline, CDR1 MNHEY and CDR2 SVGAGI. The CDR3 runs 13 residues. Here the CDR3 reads CASSRFTNNEQFF. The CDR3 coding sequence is TGTGCCAGCAGTCGTTTTACTAACAATGAGCAGTTCTTC.

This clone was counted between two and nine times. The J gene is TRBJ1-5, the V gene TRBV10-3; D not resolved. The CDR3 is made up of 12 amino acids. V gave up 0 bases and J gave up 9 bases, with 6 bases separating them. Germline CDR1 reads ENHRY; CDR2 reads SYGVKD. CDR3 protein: CAISESNRPQHF. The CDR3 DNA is TGTGCCATCAGTGAGTCGAACAGGCCCCAGCATTTT.

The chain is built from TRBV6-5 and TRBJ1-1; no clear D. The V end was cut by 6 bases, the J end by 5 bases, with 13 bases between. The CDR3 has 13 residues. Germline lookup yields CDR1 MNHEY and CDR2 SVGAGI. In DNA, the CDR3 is TGTGCCAGCAGCATACCCCCGGGGACTGAAGCTTTCTTT. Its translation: CASSIPPGTEAFF.